Listed here is a single T cell receptor beta chain. Its antigen is as yet unknown. The V gene's germline CDR1 is WNHNN and CDR2 SYGVQD (reference sequence). This CDR3 has 14 amino acids. V lost 11 bases and J 0 bases, leaving 17 bases between the germline ends. These data come from a study of cytomegalovirus exposure and HLA in healthy donors. Notes on the study in general: Cytomegalovirus status was reportedly diagnosed by the classifier with high specificity and sensitivity. Reportedly, HLA-A and HLA-B alleles of most subjects were accurately predicted from TCR beta.

Use of 60 Vbeta and 13 Jbeta primers characterized the PCR. Generated by immunoSEQ multiplex PCR, the TCRdb table keeps only in-frame clones and is missing some. The sample has under 140,000 clones, around 79% seen once; the top ten hold approximately 1.2%. This TCR was recovered from a woman under 40 in good health and CMV-seronegative. The sequenced material came from PBMCs. The chain is built from TRBV10-1 and TRBJ2-7; D is unresolved. CDR3 sequence reads: CARFVAALSYEQYF. In nucleotides, the CDR3 is TGCGCCCGATTCGTGGCAGCGCTCTCCTACGAGCAGTACTTC.